The TCR beta chain described here comes from a study of T cells after yellow fever vaccination. Looking at the study overall: Preparation used SMART-Seq v4 Ultra Low Input for the low-cell-number fractions. Whole-study results and caveats: Clones from primary vaccination mostly reappeared after the booster (about 97% CD4, approximately 86% CD8). There was a small share of clonotypes that showed up in both the CD4 and CD8 compartments.

A universal primer site and UMIs were added as TCR cDNA was made by 5'RACE template switching. Each CDR3 protein is one row after TCRdb ran MiXCR on the 5' RACE reads. Here the sample spans 140,000 to 150,000 distinct CDR3 sequences, about 6.2% being singletons. This clonotype was recorded at least ten times. Its antigen is not identified. At one end, the junction sequence differs from germline, possibly due to a read error. Here the sequenced sample was CD4+ T cells sorted from PBMCs, taken 10 days after the yellow fever booster vaccination. The receptor's source is a young man who received the YFV17D yellow fever vaccine.

In nucleotides, the CDR3 is TGTGCCAGCGGCATACAGGGAAATGAGCAAGTCTTC. The encoded protein is CASGIQGNEQVF. V and J are TRBV14 and TRBJ2-1, with D possibly being TRBD1 (6 bases). The CDR3 contains 12 residues. CDR1 and CDR2 (germline): SGHDN, FVKESK.